What follows describes a single T cell receptor (beta chain). What it recognizes is unknown. Patients chosen for sequencing had shown CD8+CD57+ cell expansion by flow cytometry. No therapy had been given to the patients at the time of blood sampling. Looked up from germline, CDR1 is SGHNT and CDR2 is YYREEE (reference sequence). The CDR3 loop spans 16 amino acids. The V end lost 4 bases, the J end lost 7 bases, and 18 bases lay between the germline ends. Investigators profiled TCR beta VDJ and CDR3 from genomic DNA template. TCRdb ran MiXCR on the reads and lists one entry per CDR3 protein. The sample includes about 160,000 distinct CDR3 sequences, 65% to 75% of them seen just once. These data are taken from a study of CD8+CD57+ T cells in acquired aplastic anemia. Study at large: Isolated CD4+ and CD8+ cells, once sorted, yielded DNA averaging around 3.1 ug.

Overall study findings and caveats: Patients and controls had in common approximately 29 CD8+ CDR3 sequences. Patients and controls had CD8+ Simpson's diversity values that were not significantly distinct.

The specimen sequenced was sorted CD4+, CD8+, or CD8+CD57+ T cells (not recorded which) from PBMCs. This sequence was found in a human donor with aplastic anemia. This chain links TRBV5-4 with TRBJ1-6; D not certain. The CDR3 DNA reads TGTGCCAGCAGCCAAGATCTACAGCTACTAAATTCACCCCTCCACTTT. It encodes CASSQDLQLLNSPLHF.